A selection of T cell receptor beta chains follows, all from one sample in a study of brain T cells in children with intractable seizures. Profiling relied on immunoSEQ multiplex PCR, and the TCRdb table lists in-frame clones only, not all of them. Of approximately 330,000 clones listed, over 90% are singletons. Sequencing was performed on peripheral blood, taken more than 4 months after surgery. Every receptor here comes from a boy less than two years old with tuberous sclerosis and intractable seizures. The CDR3 runs from the conserved cysteine through the conserved F or W. A D gene is named only where the DNA matches it firmly. Expanded clones are given a class, and other clones once, few, many or no size at all.

j_call: TRBJ2-1; clone_size: NA; d_call: NA; v_call: TRBV9; cdr3_aa: CASTVGSMKSNEQFF; cdr3_nt: TGTGCCAGCACCGTCGGGTCTATGAAGAGCAATGAGCAGTTCTTC
j_call: TRBJ2-2; clone_size: NA; d_call: NA; v_call: TRBV9; cdr3_aa: CASSGRLESDTGELFF; cdr3_nt: TGTGCCAGCAGCGGTCGACTAGAGTCGGACACCGGGGAGCTGTTTTTT
j_call: TRBJ1-1; clone_size: NA; d_call: TRBD1; v_call: TRBV7-3; cdr3_aa: CASSLIGQGATEAFF; cdr3_nt: TGTGCCAGCAGCTTAATTGGCCAGGGGGCCACTGAAGCTTTCTTT
j_call: TRBJ2-3; clone_size: NA; d_call: TRBD1; v_call: TRBV6-5; cdr3_aa: CASSIKQGVQYF; cdr3_nt: TGTGCCAGCAGCATTAAACAGGGGGTGCAGTATTTT
j_call: TRBJ2-7; clone_size: NA; d_call: TRBD2; v_call: TRBV27; cdr3_aa: CASSLPYIGGRSSYEQYF; cdr3_nt: TGTGCCAGCAGTCTCCCCTATATTGGCGGGAGAAGCTCCTACGAGCAGTACTTC
j_call: TRBJ2-5; clone_size: NA; d_call: NA; v_call: TRBV6-6; cdr3_aa: CASSLQRGETQYF; cdr3_nt: TGTGCCAGCAGTCTCCAACGGGGGGAGACCCAGTACTTC
j_call: TRBJ2-3; clone_size: NA; d_call: NA; v_call: TRBV19; cdr3_aa: CASSNGPYTDTQYF; cdr3_nt: TGTGCCAGTAGTAATGGACCCTACACAGATACGCAGTATTTT
j_call: TRBJ2-7; clone_size: NA; d_call: NA; v_call: TRBV7-3; cdr3_aa: CASSLIGDLGEQYF; cdr3_nt: TGTGCCAGCAGCTTAATTGGCGACCTGGGGGAGCAGTACTTC
j_call: TRBJ2-7; clone_size: once; d_call: TRBD1; v_call: TRBV9; cdr3_aa: CASNPTGMYEQYF; cdr3_nt: TGTGCCAGCAACCCGACAGGGATGTACGAGCAGTACTTC
j_call: TRBJ2-7; clone_size: NA; d_call: TRBD2; v_call: TRBV9; cdr3_aa: CASSVGGSGASYEQYF; cdr3_nt: TGTGCCAGCAGCGTAGGGGGTAGCGGGGCGAGCTACGAGCAGTACTTC
j_call: TRBJ2-7; clone_size: NA; d_call: TRBD2; v_call: TRBV7-9; cdr3_aa: CASSPTQGGDDYEQYF; cdr3_nt: TGTGCCAGCAGCCCAACTCAGGGAGGGGATGACTACGAGCAGTACTTC
j_call: TRBJ1-2; clone_size: NA; d_call: NA; v_call: TRBV3-1/TRBV3-2; cdr3_aa: CASSPQWDYGYTF; cdr3_nt: TGTGCCAGCAGCCCCCAGTGGGACTATGGCTACACCTTC
j_call: TRBJ2-2; clone_size: NA; d_call: NA; v_call: TRBV24-1; cdr3_aa: CATGTSTGELFF; cdr3_nt: TGTGCCACCGGGACAAGTACCGGGGAGCTGTTTTTT
j_call: TRBJ2-1; clone_size: once; d_call: TRBD2; v_call: TRBV19; cdr3_aa: CASKAGAYYNEQFF; cdr3_nt: TGTGCCAGTAAAGCGGGAGCTTACTACAATGAGCAGTTCTTC
j_call: TRBJ2-5; clone_size: NA; d_call: NA; v_call: TRBV12-3/TRBV12-4; cdr3_aa: CASRKGAPETQYF; cdr3_nt: TGTGCCAGCCGAAAAGGGGCCCCAGAGACCCAGTACTTC
j_call: TRBJ1-1; clone_size: NA; d_call: NA; v_call: TRBV7-2; cdr3_aa: CASSAGTPGAFF; cdr3_nt: TGTGCCAGCAGCGCCGGGACACCTGGGGCTTTCTTT
j_call: TRBJ2-2; clone_size: once; d_call: TRBD2; v_call: TRBV30; cdr3_aa: CAWGTGLVIGELFF; cdr3_nt: TGTGCCTGGGGGACGGGACTAGTGATCGGGGAGCTGTTTTTT
j_call: TRBJ2-3; clone_size: NA; d_call: NA; v_call: TRBV5-1; cdr3_aa: CASSLGGASDTQYF; cdr3_nt: TGCGCCAGCAGCCTTGGAGGGGCGTCAGATACGCAGTATTTT
j_call: TRBJ1-4; clone_size: NA; d_call: NA; v_call: TRBV24-1; cdr3_aa: CATSDSRSGSANEKLFF; cdr3_nt: TGTGCCACCAGTGATTCCCGGTCAGGTTCGGCTAATGAAAAACTGTTTTTT
j_call: TRBJ1-2; clone_size: many; d_call: NA; v_call: TRBV29-1; cdr3_aa: CSFSFDIYGYTF; cdr3_nt: TGCAGCTTCTCCTTCGACATCTATGGCTACACCTTC
j_call: TRBJ2-5; clone_size: NA; d_call: NA; v_call: TRBV20-1; cdr3_aa: CSASTGVLKTQYF; cdr3_nt: TGCAGTGCTAGTACGGGAGTGTTGAAGACCCAGTACTTC
j_call: TRBJ1-1; clone_size: NA; d_call: NA; v_call: TRBV6-1; cdr3_aa: CASSERVGRNTEAFF; cdr3_nt: TGTGCCAGCAGTGAACGGGTTGGGAGGAACACTGAAGCTTTCTTT
j_call: TRBJ1-1; clone_size: NA; d_call: NA; v_call: TRBV5-1; cdr3_aa: CASSSSRVTEAFF; cdr3_nt: TGCGCCAGCAGCTCTAGCAGGGTCACTGAAGCTTTCTTT
j_call: TRBJ2-2; clone_size: NA; d_call: NA; v_call: TRBV27; cdr3_aa: CASSLWGWDLNTGELFF; cdr3_nt: TGTGCCAGCAGTTTATGGGGCTGGGACCTGAACACCGGGGAGCTGTTTTTT
j_call: TRBJ1-2; clone_size: NA; d_call: NA; v_call: TRBV7-9; cdr3_aa: CASSSPGIPYGYTF; cdr3_nt: TGTGCCAGCAGCTCACCGGGGATCCCCTATGGCTACACCTTC
j_call: TRBJ1-2; clone_size: once; d_call: TRBD1; v_call: TRBV9; cdr3_aa: CASSPRTGWIYGYTF; cdr3_nt: TGTGCCAGCAGCCCTCGGACAGGCTGGATCTATGGCTACACCTTC
j_call: TRBJ1-5; clone_size: NA; d_call: NA; v_call: TRBV19; cdr3_aa: CASSIQHNQPQHF; cdr3_nt: TGTGCCAGTAGTATTCAGCACAATCAGCCCCAGCATTTT
j_call: TRBJ1-3; clone_size: NA; d_call: NA; v_call: TRBV6-5; cdr3_aa: CASVSANSGNTIYF; cdr3_nt: TGTGCCAGCGTATCGGCGAACTCTGGAAACACCATATATTTT
j_call: TRBJ2-5; clone_size: once; d_call: NA; v_call: TRBV3-1/TRBV3-2; cdr3_aa: CASSQEIKTQYF; cdr3_nt: TGTGCCAGCAGCCAAGAGATAAAGACCCAGTACTTC
j_call: TRBJ1-6; clone_size: once; d_call: TRBD1; v_call: TRBV10-3; cdr3_aa: CAISERGLVANSPLHF; cdr3_nt: TGTGCCATCAGTGAGAGGGGGCTTGTGGCAAATTCACCCCTCCACTTT
j_call: TRBJ2-1; clone_size: NA; d_call: NA; v_call: TRBV12-3/TRBV12-4; cdr3_aa: CASSSYNEQFF; cdr3_nt: TGTGCCAGCAGCTCCTACAATGAGCAGTTCTTC
j_call: TRBJ1-5; clone_size: NA; d_call: NA; v_call: TRBV2; cdr3_aa: CASTRDRGAGQPQHF; cdr3_nt: TGTGCCAGCACCCGGGATCGGGGGGCAGGTCAGCCCCAGCATTTT
j_call: TRBJ1-1; clone_size: NA; d_call: NA; v_call: TRBV7-9; cdr3_aa: CASSPGGRNEAFF; cdr3_nt: TGTGCCAGCAGCCCCGGGGGGAGAAATGAAGCTTTCTTT
j_call: TRBJ1-5; clone_size: NA; d_call: NA; v_call: TRBV6-5; cdr3_aa: CASSRAKGNQPQHF; cdr3_nt: TGTGCCAGCAGTCGGGCGAAAGGCAATCAGCCCCAGCATTTT
j_call: TRBJ1-3; clone_size: NA; d_call: NA; v_call: TRBV21-1; cdr3_aa: CASSKTGQGNTIYF; cdr3_nt: TGTGCCAGCAGCAAAACAGGGCAAGGAAACACCATATATTTT
j_call: TRBJ1-1; clone_size: NA; d_call: TRBD1; v_call: TRBV11-2; cdr3_aa: CASRPLGTANPRGTEAFF; cdr3_nt: TGTGCCAGCAGACCCCTCGGGACAGCAAACCCGAGGGGCACTGAAGCTTTCTTT
j_call: TRBJ2-1; clone_size: NA; d_call: TRBD2; v_call: TRBV2; cdr3_aa: CASKRLADNEQFF; cdr3_nt: TGTGCCAGCAAACGACTAGCGGACAATGAGCAGTTCTTC
j_call: TRBJ2-7; clone_size: NA; d_call: TRBD2; v_call: TRBV7-3; cdr3_aa: CASSRTSGSYEQYF; cdr3_nt: TGTGCCAGCAGCCGGACTAGCGGATCCTACGAGCAGTACTTC
j_call: TRBJ2-7; clone_size: NA; d_call: TRBD2; v_call: TRBV5-1; cdr3_aa: CASSLSGGIAYEQYF; cdr3_nt: TGCGCCAGCAGCTTATCGGGGGGGATCGCCTACGAGCAGTACTTC
j_call: TRBJ2-5; clone_size: NA; d_call: NA; v_call: TRBV7-9; cdr3_aa: CASSQYTISQPETQYF; cdr3_nt: TGTGCCAGCAGCCAATATACAATAAGCCAGCCAGAGACCCAGTACTTC
j_call: TRBJ1-6; clone_size: NA; d_call: NA; v_call: TRBV7-2; cdr3_aa: CASSSINSPLHF; cdr3_nt: TGTGCCAGCAGCTCAATTAATTCACCCCTCCACTTT
j_call: TRBJ2-5; clone_size: NA; d_call: TRBD2; v_call: TRBV7-6; cdr3_aa: CASSPERGGVETQYF; cdr3_nt: TGTGCCAGCAGCCCCGAGCGGGGGGGCGTTGAGACCCAGTACTTC
j_call: TRBJ2-5; clone_size: NA; d_call: NA; v_call: TRBV5-4; cdr3_aa: CASSTGQREQETQYF; cdr3_nt: TGTGCCAGCAGCACCGGACAGAGGGAACAAGAGACCCAGTACTTC
j_call: TRBJ2-7; clone_size: once; d_call: NA; v_call: TRBV7-9; cdr3_aa: CASSLTSSGIRYEQYF; cdr3_nt: TGTGCCAGCAGCTTAACTTCGTCGGGAATTCGCTACGAGCAGTACTTC
j_call: TRBJ2-5; clone_size: NA; d_call: TRBD2; v_call: TRBV3-1/TRBV3-2; cdr3_aa: CASSQAGTSGRSETQYF; cdr3_nt: TGTGCCAGCAGCCAAGCCGGGACTAGCGGGAGATCGGAGACCCAGTACTTC
j_call: TRBJ1-3; clone_size: once; d_call: TRBD1; v_call: TRBV5-6; cdr3_aa: CASSPRTGVGNTIYF; cdr3_nt: TGTGCCAGCAGCCCCCGGACAGGGGTGGGAAACACCATATATTTT
j_call: TRBJ2-7; clone_size: NA; d_call: NA; v_call: TRBV9; cdr3_aa: CASSVDAESSYEQYF; cdr3_nt: TGTGCCAGCAGCGTAGATGCGGAATCGTCTTACGAGCAGTACTTC
j_call: TRBJ2-1; clone_size: NA; d_call: TRBD2; v_call: TRBV12-5; cdr3_aa: CASALRGGVYEQFF; cdr3_nt: TGTGCTAGTGCCCTTCGGGGGGGGGTTTATGAGCAGTTCTTC
j_call: TRBJ1-4; clone_size: NA; d_call: NA; v_call: TRBV4-2; cdr3_aa: CASSQGEGEKLFF; cdr3_nt: TGTGCCAGCAGCCAAGGGGAAGGGGAAAAACTGTTTTTT
j_call: TRBJ2-7; clone_size: NA; d_call: NA; v_call: TRBV6-5; cdr3_aa: CASNEFNYEQYF; cdr3_nt: TGTGCCAGCAACGAATTTAACTACGAGCAGTACTTC
j_call: TRBJ2-2; clone_size: NA; d_call: NA; v_call: TRBV19; cdr3_aa: CASSIRGLANTGELFF; cdr3_nt: TGTGCCAGTAGTATTCGGGGCCTCGCGAACACCGGGGAGCTGTTTTTT
j_call: TRBJ2-7; clone_size: NA; d_call: NA; v_call: TRBV4-1; cdr3_aa: CASSQTSSGYSSYEQYF; cdr3_nt: TGCGCCAGCAGCCAAACAAGTAGCGGATACAGCTCCTACGAGCAGTACTTC
j_call: TRBJ2-6; clone_size: NA; d_call: NA; v_call: TRBV6-5; cdr3_aa: CATYLVSGANVLTF; cdr3_nt: TGTGCCACCTATTTAGTTTCTGGGGCCAACGTCCTGACTTTC
j_call: TRBJ1-5; clone_size: NA; d_call: NA; v_call: TRBV10-2; cdr3_aa: CATRTGFNQPQHF; cdr3_nt: TGCGCCACCCGAACAGGGTTCAATCAGCCCCAGCATTTT